Listed below are T cell receptor beta chains from one sample, sequenced in a study of blood T cell repertoires in COVID-19. TCRdb's table, derived via immunoSEQ multiplex PCR, lists solely in-frame clones and lacks some. This table has tens of thousands of clones, 75% to 85% appearing once. Sequenced: peripheral blood. The receptors derive from a woman older than 75 with acute or convalescent COVID-19. CDR3s include the opening cysteine and the closing phenylalanine or tryptophan. D genes are given only for firm matches. Rows give clone size only sometimes, using once, few, many, or a class for an expanded clone.

J gene,V gene,D gene,clone size,CDR3 DNA,CDR3 protein
TRBJ2-3,TRBV29-1,-,-,TGCAGCGCCGAGGCGGGGAACGCAGATACGCAGTATTTT,CSAEAGNADTQYF
TRBJ2-5,TRBV4-1,TRBD2,-,TGCGCCAGCAGCCAAGGGAGCGGGAGGCCGGGGGAGACCCAGTACTTC,CASSQGSGRPGETQYF
TRBJ1-1,TRBV9,-,-,TGTGCCAGCAGCCCCCTTCCGTCGAACACTGAAGCTTTCTTT,CASSPLPSNTEAFF
TRBJ1-1,TRBV7-9,-,-,TGTGCCAGCAGCTTAACGGGAATAGAGACTGAAGCTTTCTTT,CASSLTGIETEAFF
TRBJ1-2,TRBV5-4,TRBD1,-,TGTGCCAGCGGACAGGACAGGGGAGGCTATGGCTACACCTTC,CASGQDRGGYGYTF
TRBJ2-7,TRBV27,TRBD1,-,TGTGCCAGCAGTCCGACAGGGTCTTCCTACGAGCAGTACTTC,CASSPTGSSYEQYF
TRBJ2-1,TRBV7-3,-,-,TGTGCCAGCAGCCTCACCGGGAACAGCGATGAGCAGTTCTTC,CASSLTGNSDEQFF
TRBJ2-1,TRBV29-1,-,-,TGCAGCGCCACTCCAACCGGGCAGGGGTACGATGAGCAGTTCTTC,CSATPTGQGYDEQFF
TRBJ2-1,TRBV7-2,TRBD1,-,TGTGCCAGCAGCCTTCAGGGGGCTGCCCTCAATGAGCAGTTCTTC,CASSLQGAALNEQFF
TRBJ1-5,TRBV5-6,-,-,TGTGCCAGCAGCTTGAAGGGGGTGGGCAATCAGCCCCAGCATTTT,CASSLKGVGNQPQHF
TRBJ1-6,TRBV23-1,TRBD1,-,TGCGCCAGCAGGCAGGGGGCCAATTCACCCCTCCACTTT,CASRQGANSPLHF
TRBJ2-1,TRBV11-2,-,-,TGTGCCAGCAGCTTAGACGGATACGGGATATCCTACAATGAGCAGTTCTTC,CASSLDGYGISYNEQFF
TRBJ2-1,TRBV18,-,-,TGTGCCAGCTCACCGGGGCAGGGGACCTACAATGAGCAGTTCTTC,CASSPGQGTYNEQFF
TRBJ2-5,TRBV12-3/TRBV12-4,-,-,TGTGCCAGCAGTTTAGGAGTGGGAGGGACCCAGTACTTC,CASSLGVGGTQYF
TRBJ2-5,TRBV5-1,TRBD1,-,TGCGCCAGCAGACGGACAGGGTCTGAGACCCAGTACTTC,CASRRTGSETQYF
TRBJ1-2,TRBV30,-,few,TGTGCCTGGAGTGGCTACAGGGCTAACTATGGCTACACCTTC,CAWSGYRANYGYTF